This paragraph reports one TCR beta chain. Its antigen is currently not known. No quality values exist for individual bases; no much larger clone is one base distant. The germline ends are 11 bases apart after V is trimmed by 5 bases and J by 9 bases. CDR3 length: 11 amino acids, cysteine to phenylalanine. Only the CDR3 DNA is retained, 33 bases long and in frame from the first base. The germline V gene (reference sequence) yields DFQATT for CDR1 and SNEGSKA for CDR2. The sample originates from a study of blood T cell repertoires in COVID-19 (dated by TCRdb to 2019 to 2021). General notes on the study: Samples covering the acute and convalescent phases of COVID-19 were provided by collaborators in the United States, Italy and Spain. The material from the prospective study consisted of cDNA or gDNA derived from T cells, B-cell-depleted T cells, or PBMCs. Deeply sampled blood TCRbeta repertoires from subjects exposed to, actively infected with, or recovered from COVID-19 were included in the dataset. The repertoires were made available in a free public database intended to serve as a resource for research on the immune response to SARS-CoV-2. Samples came from the ongoing ImmuneRACE study (first 160 participants) plus 1,254 subjects from 6 global collaborators. Nearly every sample came with metadata listing a de-identified subject ID, COVID-19 status, age in years and sex. Where available, HLA class I and class II types were obtained from metadata supplied by the sample provider rather than from assay-based typing.

Whole blood was collected in K2EDTA tubes by collaborating institutions according to the institutions' own protocols. For TCRbeta analysis, collaborators shipped samples as frozen whole blood, isolated PBMCs, or DNA extracted from either of those sample types. The immunoSEQ Assay, a bias-controlled multiplex PCR, was used to amplify TCRbeta CDR3 regions from genomic DNA. The study's processing was this. Nucleated cell counts per sample were estimated from amplification of reference gene primers within the assay. Sequence reads were collapsed and filtered to measure the absolute abundance of every unique TCRbeta CDR3 rearrangement. For each sample, productive Simpson clonality was calculated by taking the square root of Simpson's diversity index across productive rearrangements. TCRdb stores this immuneACCESS table with in-frame sequences only. Part of the clones is absent; in the studies checked, under half of the shortfall reflects unresolved V genes, and no reason is known for the rest. Clonal size and the V and J genes are those of that table, whereas D and trimming came from the DNA. Here the sample has 230,000 or so clones; about 88% occur a single time. 1.5% to 2% of the sample belongs to the ten largest clones.

Study-wide conclusions, independent of this receptor: Clinical and demographic metadata were provided uncurated, with the amount varying by source and participant.

The V and J segments used are TRBV20-1 and TRBJ2-1; the D gene identity is not certain. The TCR was taken from a middle-aged man with active or convalescent COVID-19. Material for sequencing was peripheral blood. The DNA is as follows: TGCAGTGCTCTAGATATAGCTGAGCAGTTCTTC. Its protein is CSALDIAEQFF.